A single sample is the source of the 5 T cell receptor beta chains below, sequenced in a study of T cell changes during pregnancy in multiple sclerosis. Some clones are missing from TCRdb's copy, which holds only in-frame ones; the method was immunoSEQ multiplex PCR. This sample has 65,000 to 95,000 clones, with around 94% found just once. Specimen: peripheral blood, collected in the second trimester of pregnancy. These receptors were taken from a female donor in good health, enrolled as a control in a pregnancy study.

CDR3 residues: CASKGGQGGRYTF. The CDR3 nucleotides read TGTGCCAGCAAAGGGGGACAGGGGGGTCGCTACACCTTC. The V gene is TRBV27, the J gene TRBJ1-2, with TRBD1 matching over 11 bases. This CDR3 spans 13 amino acids. V shed 7 bases, J shed 9 bases, and the junction held 7 bases outside the gene matches. Germline values: CDR1 MNHEY, CDR2 SMNVEV (reference sequence).

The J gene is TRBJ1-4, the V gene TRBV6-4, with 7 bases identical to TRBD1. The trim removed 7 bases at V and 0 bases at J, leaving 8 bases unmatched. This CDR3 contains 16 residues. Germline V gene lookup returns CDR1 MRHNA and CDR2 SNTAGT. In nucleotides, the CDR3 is TGTGCCAGCAATCGACAGGGCCCGTCAACTAATGAAAAACTGTTTTTT. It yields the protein CASNRQGPSTNEKLFF.

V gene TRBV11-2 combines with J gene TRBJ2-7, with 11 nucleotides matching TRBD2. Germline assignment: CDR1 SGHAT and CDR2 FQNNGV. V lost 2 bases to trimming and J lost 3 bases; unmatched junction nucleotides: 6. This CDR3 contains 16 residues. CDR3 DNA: TGTGCCAGCAGCTTAACTAGCGGGAGTTTTAACTACGAGCAGTACTTC. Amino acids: CASSLTSGSFNYEQYF.

The CDR3 DNA sequence: TGTGCCAGCAGCTTCGGTCCGGGACAGGTTCATTTT. Translated: CASSFGPGQVHF. This chain uses TRBV7-2 with TRBJ1-5; 8 nucleotides agree with TRBD1. The CDR3 runs to 12 residues. Germline-derived CDR1 and CDR2 are SGHTA and FQGNSA. V was pared by 3 bases and J by 16 bases, with 8 bases of the junction left unmatched.

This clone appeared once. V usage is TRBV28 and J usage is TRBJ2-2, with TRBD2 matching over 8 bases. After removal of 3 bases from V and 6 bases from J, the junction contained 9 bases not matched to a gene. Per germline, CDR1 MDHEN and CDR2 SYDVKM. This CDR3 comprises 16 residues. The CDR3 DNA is TGTGCCAGCAGTTTGGTGGTAGCGGGAATGGCCGGGGAGCTGTTTTTT. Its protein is CASSLVVAGMAGELFF.